This TCR beta chain is drawn from a study of chemoradiotherapy in HPV16-positive cancers. Study in general: Functional T-cell assays on a couple of HPV16-positive patients' cells defined candidate HPV-specific clones and common TCR motifs. General study results and limits: Non-HPV-specific T cells did not expand in tumors during treatment, whereas candidate HPV-specific clones and E7-related motifs did. Better recurrence-free survival went with HPV-responsive T-cell expansion in HPV16-positive patients. The functional HPV-specific definition rests on just two HPV16-positive patients.

Germline V lookup: CDR1 MDHEN, CDR2 SYDVKM. The CDR3 has 15 residues. Trimming removed 3 bases at V and 3 bases at J, with 15 bases between. Notes on this clone: The antigen remains unidentified.

The protocol was immunoSEQ multiplex PCR, while the TCRdb copy is restricted to in-frame clones and leaves out a portion. The data show some 9,600 clones, more than 70% seen once. This clonotype was sampled from a human donor with HPV-associated anogenital cancer. This specimen was blood, taken from a patient who underwent chemoradiotherapy. The rearrangement uses TRBV28 and TRBJ2-7; D is unresolved. The CDR3 region is CASSFKILADYEQYF. The DNA of the CDR3 is TGTGCCAGCAGTTTCAAGATTCTGGCAGACTACGAGCAGTACTTC.